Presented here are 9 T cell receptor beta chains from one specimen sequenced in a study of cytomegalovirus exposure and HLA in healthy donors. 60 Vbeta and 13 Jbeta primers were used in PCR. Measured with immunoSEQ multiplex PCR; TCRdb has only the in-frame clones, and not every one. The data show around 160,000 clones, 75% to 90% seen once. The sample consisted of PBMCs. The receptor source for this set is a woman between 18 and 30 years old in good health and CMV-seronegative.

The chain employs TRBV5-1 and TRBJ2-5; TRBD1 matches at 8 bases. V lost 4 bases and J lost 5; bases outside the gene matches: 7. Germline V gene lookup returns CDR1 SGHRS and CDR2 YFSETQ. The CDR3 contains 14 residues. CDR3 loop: CASSTGQGRETQYF. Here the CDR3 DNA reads TGCGCCAGCAGCACCGGACAGGGCAGGGAGACCCAGTACTTC.

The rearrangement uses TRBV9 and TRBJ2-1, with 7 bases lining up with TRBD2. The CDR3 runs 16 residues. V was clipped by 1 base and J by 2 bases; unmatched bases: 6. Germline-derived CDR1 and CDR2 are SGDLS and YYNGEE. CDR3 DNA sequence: TGTGCCAGCAGCGTAAGTCCTAGCGGAACCTACAATGAGCAGTTCTTC. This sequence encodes CASSVSPSGTYNEQFF.

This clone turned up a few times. The CDR3 sequence is CASAKGEIDYGYTF. The CDR3 DNA is TGTGCCAGTGCAAAGGGAGAGATCGACTATGGCTACACCTTC. The V gene is TRBV19, the J gene TRBJ1-2; D remains ambiguous. Trimming removed 8 bases from V and 3 bases from J, with 16 bases in between. Germline CDR1 LNHDA, CDR2 SQIVND (reference sequence). The CDR3 consists of 14 residues.

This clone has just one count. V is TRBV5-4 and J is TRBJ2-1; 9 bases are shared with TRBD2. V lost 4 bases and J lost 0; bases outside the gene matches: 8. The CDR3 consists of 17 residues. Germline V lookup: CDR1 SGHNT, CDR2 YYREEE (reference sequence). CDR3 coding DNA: TGTGCCAGCAGCCCCGTGGCGGGGGGGAGCTCCTACAATGAGCAGTTCTTC. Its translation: CASSPVAGGSSYNEQFF. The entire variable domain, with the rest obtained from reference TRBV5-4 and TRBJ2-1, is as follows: ETGVTQSPTHLIKTRGQQVTLRCSSQSGHNTVSWYQQALGQGPQFIFQYYREEENGRGNFPPRFSGLQFPNYSSELNVNALELDDSALYLCASSPVAGGSSYNEQFFGPGTRLTVL.

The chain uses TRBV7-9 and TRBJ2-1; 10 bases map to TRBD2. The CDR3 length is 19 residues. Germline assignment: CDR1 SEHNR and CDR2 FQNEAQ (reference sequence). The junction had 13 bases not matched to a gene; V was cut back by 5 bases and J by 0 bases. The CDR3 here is CASSGASQIAGGSYNEQFF. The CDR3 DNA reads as TGTGCCAGCAGCGGGGCCAGCCAGATAGCGGGGGGCTCCTACAATGAGCAGTTCTTC.

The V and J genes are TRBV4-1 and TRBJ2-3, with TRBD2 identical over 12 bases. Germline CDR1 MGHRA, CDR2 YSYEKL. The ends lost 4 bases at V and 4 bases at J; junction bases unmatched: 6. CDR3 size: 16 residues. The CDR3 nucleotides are TGCGCCAGCAGCCGCCTGCCTAGCGGGGGGGCAGATACGCAGTATTTT. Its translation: CASSRLPSGGADTQYF.

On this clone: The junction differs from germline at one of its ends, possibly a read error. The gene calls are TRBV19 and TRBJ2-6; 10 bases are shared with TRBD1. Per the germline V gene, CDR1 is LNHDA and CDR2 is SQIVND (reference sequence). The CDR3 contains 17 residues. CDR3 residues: CASSPGQGSSGANGLTF. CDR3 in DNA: TGTGCCAGTAGTCCGGGACAGGGGAGCTCTGGGGCCAACGGCCTGACTTTC.

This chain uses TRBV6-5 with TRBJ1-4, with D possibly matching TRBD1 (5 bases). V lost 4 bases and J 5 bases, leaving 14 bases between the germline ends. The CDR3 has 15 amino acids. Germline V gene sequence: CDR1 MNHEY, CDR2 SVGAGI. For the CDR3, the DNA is TGTGCCAGCAGTTCCCAGGGTCGTCAAAATGAAAAACTGTTTTTT. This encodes CASSSQGRQNEKLFF.

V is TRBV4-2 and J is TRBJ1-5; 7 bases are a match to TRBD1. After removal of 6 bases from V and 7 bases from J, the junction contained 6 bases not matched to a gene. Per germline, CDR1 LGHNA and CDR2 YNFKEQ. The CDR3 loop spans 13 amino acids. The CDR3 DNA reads TGTGCCAGCAGGGCAGGGGGTAGGCAGCCCCAGCATTTT. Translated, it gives CASRAGGRQPQHF.